The 20 T cell receptor beta chains given below trace back to one sample, sequenced in a study of EBV T-cell therapy then PD-1 blockade in nasopharyngeal carcinoma. No antigen has been identified for these receptors. Profiled with immunoSEQ multiplex PCR; TCRdb holds only in-frame clones, not every one. Found here are about 19,000 clones, 84% of them singletons; the top ten hold around 30%. Treatment indicated: AdE1-LMPpoly-expanded autologous EBV-specific T-cell therapy followed by anti-PD-1 nivolumab. The starting material was CD8+ T cells from blood, obtained at roughly day 33 from a patient whose treatment included autologous EBV-specific T cells and nivolumab. The source of these receptors is a man in his forties with nasopharyngeal carcinoma.

V gene TRBV9 combines with J gene TRBJ2-3, with TRBD2 identical over 9 bases. The CDR3 runs 15 residues. V lost 2 bases and J lost 2; bases outside the gene matches: 3. Germline CDR1 SGDLS, CDR2 YYNGEE. Here the CDR3 reads CASSVIAGDTDTQYF. The CDR3 DNA follows: TGTGCCAGCAGCGTGATAGCGGGGGACACAGATACGCAGTATTTT.

The V and J genes are TRBV3-1 (or the pseudogene TRBV3-2) and TRBJ2-5, with D possibly TRBD2 on 5 matching bases. This CDR3 has 13 amino acids. Germline CDR1 and CDR2: LGHDT and YNNKEL (reference sequence). Trimming removed 0 bases from V and 5 bases from J, with 7 bases in between. CDR3 protein: CASSQDTGETQYF. In nucleotides, the CDR3 is TGTGCCAGCAGCCAAGATACGGGGGAGACCCAGTACTTC.

This clone turned up a few times. The chain links TRBV27 to TRBJ2-5, with D uncertain. CDR1 and CDR2 (germline): MNHEY, SMNVEV (reference sequence). V gave up 5 bases and J gave up 7 bases, with 11 bases separating them. This CDR3 is built from 12 residues. DNA of the CDR3: TGTGCCAGCAGTCATCCTAGAGGGACCCAGTACTTC. Translating it yields CASSHPRGTQYF.

This chain links TRBV18 with TRBJ2-6; the D gene is possibly TRBD1 (6 bases). CDR3 size: 15 residues. Germline-derived CDR1 and CDR2 are KGHSH and LQKENI. The V and J ends lost 5 bases and 2 bases respectively, with 10 bases between them. The CDR3 is CASSEGDAGANVLTF. In DNA form, the CDR3 reads TGTGCCAGCTCAGAGGGGGATGCTGGGGCCAACGTCCTGACTTTC.

This clone was detected only once. This sequence joins TRBV15 and TRBJ2-6, with a possible D match to TRBD1 (5 bases). This CDR3 is 17 amino acids long. Germline V CDR1 and CDR2: LNHNV, YYDKDF (reference sequence). Trimming removed 0 bases at V and 1 base at J, with 10 bases between. CDR3 amino acids: CATSRDGAGSGANVLTF. The CDR3 DNA follows: TGTGCCACCAGCAGAGATGGGGCAGGGTCTGGGGCCAACGTCCTGACTTTC.

The chain employs TRBV19 and TRBJ1-5; D is possibly TRBD1 (5 bases). From germline, CDR1 is LNHDA and CDR2 SQIVND (reference sequence). The V and J ends lost 1 base and 7 bases respectively, with 11 bases between them. The CDR3 consists of 14 residues. The CDR3 bases are TGTGCCAGTAGTATAGTGAGGGGTGGACAGCCCCAGCATTTT. Encoded protein: CASSIVRGGQPQHF.

The chain joins TRBV30 to TRBJ1-3; D ambiguous. The germline V gene encodes CDR1 GTSNPN and CDR2 SVGIG (reference sequence). V was clipped by 3 bases and J by 4 bases, with 7 bases between them. CDR3 size: 12 residues. The CDR3 nucleotides read TGTGCCTGGAGCCCCGTAGGAAACACCATATATTTT. Translated, it gives CAWSPVGNTIYF.

CDR3 coding DNA: TGTGCCAGCAGCCAAGATATAGGGACAGGCAATTCACCCCTCCACTTT. It encodes CASSQDIGTGNSPLHF. The J gene is TRBJ1-6, the V gene TRBV4-2, with 8 bases that match TRBD1. This CDR3 spans 16 amino acids. The trim removed 0 bases at V and 7 bases at J, leaving 5 bases unmatched. Per germline, CDR1 LGHNA and CDR2 YNFKEQ.

The chain uses TRBV4-1 and TRBJ1-2; D perhaps matches TRBD1 (6 bases). The V gene's germline CDR1 is MGHRA and CDR2 YSYEKL. V shed 0 bases and J shed 4 bases, with 12 bases lying between them. This CDR3 contains 15 residues. The CDR3 protein is CASSQDQGHRYGYTF. For the CDR3, the DNA is TGCGCCAGCAGCCAAGATCAGGGGCACCGCTATGGCTACACCTTC.

In this sample, this clone turned up a few times. The chain recombines TRBV25-1 with TRBJ1-2; 9 bases fit TRBD1. There are 14 residues in the CDR3. The V segment lost 3 bases and the J segment 4 bases; nucleotides outside the gene matches: 3. Per germline, CDR1 MGHDK and CDR2 SYGVNS. Here the CDR3 DNA reads TGTGCCAGCAGTGAGGGACAGGGAGTCTATGGCTACACCTTC. Protein sequence: CASSEGQGVYGYTF.

V is TRBV6-1 and J is TRBJ2-1; 7 bases map to TRBD1. Germline V gene sequence: CDR1 MNHNS, CDR2 SASEGT. The CDR3 spans 15 residues. The trim removed 2 bases at V and 4 bases at J, leaving 5 bases unmatched. In nucleotides, the CDR3 is TGTGCCAGCAGTGAACCGGGACAGCGATACAATGAGCAGTTCTTC. Amino acid sequence: CASSEPGQRYNEQFF.

The sample holds a few counts of this clone. The chain combines TRBV5-8 with TRBJ2-7, with D possibly matching TRBD2 (6 bases). The CDR3 extends over 13 amino acids. Germline V gene lookup returns CDR1 SGHTS and CDR2 YDEGEE. Deletions cut 4 bases from V and 7 bases from J, with 15 bases between. CDR3 in amino acids: CASSPWAAGEQYF. CDR3 bases: TGTGCCAGCAGCCCATGGGCGGCGGGGGAGCAGTACTTC.

Remarks on this clone: Within the sample, other DNA sequences also encode this same CDR3. The chain's CDR3 is CASSSGPNYEQYF. The CDR3 DNA sequence: TGTGCCAGCAGCAGCGGACCGAACTACGAGCAGTACTTC. The chain links TRBV7-6 to TRBJ2-7; tentative D call: TRBD2 (5 bases). V lost 5 bases and J lost 3, with 11 bases in between. Germline V gene lookup returns CDR1 SGHVS and CDR2 FNYEAQ. The CDR3 has 13 residues. The full variable domain, in which reference TRBV7-6 and TRBJ2-7 provide the parts outside the CDR3, is GAGVSQSPRYKVTKRGQDVALRCDPISGHVSLYWYRQALGQGPEFLTYFNYEAQQDKSGLPNDRFSAERPEGSISTLTIQRTEQRDSAMYRCASSSGPNYEQYFGPGTRLTVT.

To note about this clone: Other nucleotide sequences in the sample specify the same CDR3. The V call is TRBV28, the J call TRBJ1-1; TRBD1 matches at 9 bases. Losses at the gene ends were 5 bases for V and 4 bases for J; bases not matched to a gene: 8. The CDR3 is 15 residues long. Germline lookup yields CDR1 MDHEN and CDR2 SYDVKM. CDR3 nucleotide sequence: TGTGCCAGCAGTCCATGGACAGGGGTTGGCACTGAAGCTTTCTTT. Translated, it gives CASSPWTGVGTEAFF.

V gene TRBV28 combines with J gene TRBJ2-7, with 7 nucleotides matching TRBD1. CDR1 is MDHEN and CDR2 is SYDVKM in the germline V gene. The CDR3 runs to 11 residues. V dropped 7 bases and J dropped 6; count of bases not matched to a gene: 3. In DNA form, the CDR3 reads TGTGCCAGCAACAGGGGCGGCGAGCAGTACTTC. Translated: CASNRGGEQYF.

The count of this clone is one. This chain joins TRBV28 and TRBJ1-6; 10 bases are shared with TRBD1. The CDR3 runs to 14 residues. Looked up from germline, CDR1 is MDHEN and CDR2 is SYDVKM. The CDR3 loop reads CATMRDRGNSPLHF. The CDR3 nucleotides are TGTGCTACTATGCGGGACAGGGGCAATTCACCCCTCCACTTT.

V and J are TRBV28 and TRBJ2-3; 8 bases map to TRBD1. V lost 3 bases, J lost 6 bases, and 14 bases stayed unmatched. This CDR3 has 17 amino acids. Germline values: CDR1 MDHEN, CDR2 SYDVKM. The CDR3 nucleotides read TGTGCCAGCAGTTTGTCATATCAGGGGGCAGTTTCGGATACGCAGTATTTT. It specifies CASSLSYQGAVSDTQYF.

This chain joins TRBV27 and TRBJ2-1, with 7 bases matching TRBD2. This CDR3 has 13 amino acids. CDR1 and CDR2 from the germline V gene are MNHEY and SMNVEV (reference sequence). This CDR3 reads CASGDSSYNEQFF. Written as DNA, the CDR3 is TGTGCGAGCGGGGATAGCTCCTACAATGAGCAGTTCTTC.

Only one count was recorded for this clone. CDR3: CAGPRVCSSGNTIYF. The CDR3 coding sequence is TGCGCCGGTCCTCGCGTCTGCTCCTCTGGAAACACCATATATTTT. The V and J genes are TRBV23-1 and TRBJ1-3; no firm D call. TRBV23-1 is noted as an ORF with a role that remains uncertain. The V end lost 11 bases, the J end lost 0 bases, and 17 bases lay between the germline ends. The CDR3 is 15 residues long.

The rearrangement uses TRBV7-9 and TRBJ1-1; D is unclear. The germline V and J ends were trimmed by 1 base and 8 bases, with 11 bases remaining between them. This CDR3 has 13 residues. Germline CDR1 is SEHNR and CDR2 is FQNEAQ (reference sequence). As DNA, the CDR3 is TGTGCCAGCAGCTTAGGAGGGCAACCCGAAGCTTTCTTT. It is translated as CASSLGGQPEAFF.